A selection of T cell receptor beta chains follows, all from one sample in a study of PD-1 blockade in classical Hodgkin lymphoma. Here immunoSEQ multiplex PCR was the method, and the copy in TCRdb shows in-frame clones only, minus some. The table lists about 20,000 clones, around 86% of them singletons. The specimen sequenced was CD4+ T cells from blood. These receptors were obtained from a human donor with classical Hodgkin lymphoma. CDR3s include the opening cysteine and the closing phenylalanine or tryptophan. The order of the fields is V gene, CDR3 length, J gene, clone size, D gene, CDR3 DNA, CDR3 protein. The D gene is left open where the match is weak. Part of the rows lack a size; the others show once, few, many or a class for expanded clones.

TRBV6-6,13,TRBJ1-2,-,-,TGTGCCAGCAGTTTGAAGGACGGCTATGGCTACACCTTC,CASSLKDGYGYTF
TRBV2,10,TRBJ2-3,-,-,TGTGCCAGTGTACTAGATACGCAGTATTTT,CASVLDTQYF
TRBV15,13,TRBJ1-5,-,-,TGTGCCACCAGCAGAGATAGCGATCAGCCCCAGCATTTT,CATSRDSDQPQHF
TRBV5-1,15,TRBJ2-7,-,-,TGCGCCAGCAGCCAAGAATTCGTACAGGACGGGGAGCAGTACTTC,CASSQEFVQDGEQYF
TRBV5-6,15,TRBJ1-4,-,-,TGTGCCAGCAGCTTAACCGACAGCCGGGGTGAAAAACTGTTTTTT,CASSLTDSRGEKLFF
TRBV28,16,TRBJ1-4,-,-,TGTGCCAGCAGTCCCCACCTAGGAGGGCTTAATGAAAAACTGTTTTTT,CASSPHLGGLNEKLFF
TRBV9,14,TRBJ2-1,-,-,TGTGCCAGCAGCGTAGAAGATAGTAGGAGTGAGCAGTTCTTC,CASSVEDSRSEQFF
TRBV7-3,15,TRBJ1-4,-,-,TGTGCCAGCAGCTTAGATCTCCAGACTAATGAAAAACTGTTTTTT,CASSLDLQTNEKLFF
TRBV25-1,12,TRBJ2-3,-,-,TGTGCCAGCAGTCGAGGGAAAGATACGCAGTATTTT,CASSRGKDTQYF
TRBV28,16,TRBJ1-3,-,-,TGTGCCAGCAGTTTACCGGGACGTAACTCTGGAAACACCATATATTTT,CASSLPGRNSGNTIYF
TRBV19,16,TRBJ2-1,once,-,TGTGCCAGTAGTATGGGCCGGGCAAGCTCCTACAATGAGCAGTTCTTC,CASSMGRASSYNEQFF
TRBV18,16,TRBJ2-5,-,TRBD1,TGTGCCAGCTCACCGCTCCCCGGGACAGCCAAAGAGACCCAGTACTTC,CASSPLPGTAKETQYF
TRBV28,15,TRBJ1-4,-,-,TGTGCCAGCAGTCCTCAGGGACCAACTAATGAAAAACTGTTTTTT,CASSPQGPTNEKLFF
TRBV28,17,TRBJ2-7,-,-,TGTGCCAGCAGTAGCCGGGTGCTCGCCGGGGGCTCCTACGAGCAGTACTTC,CASSSRVLAGGSYEQYF
TRBV4-1,15,TRBJ2-1,-,-,TGCGCCAGCAGCCCAGGAGGACTCCAATACAATGAGCAGTTCTTC,CASSPGGLQYNEQFF
TRBV18,16,TRBJ2-7,few,-,TGTGCCAGCTCACCACCATACGCTGGGAGCCCCTACGAGCAGTACTTC,CASSPPYAGSPYEQYF
TRBV5-6,15,TRBJ2-7,-,TRBD2,TGTGCCAGCAGCTTGGCCACTAGCGGGTTCAACGAGCAGTACTTC,CASSLATSGFNEQYF
TRBV5-1,18,TRBJ2-7,few,TRBD2,TGCGCCAGCAGCTCCACCTACCCTAGCGGTGGGAGCTCCTACGAGCAGTACTTC,CASSSTYPSGGSSYEQYF
TRBV27,16,TRBJ2-7,-,-,TGTGCCAGCAGTTTATATATCGTCGGAAACCTCTACGAGCAGTACTTC,CASSLYIVGNLYEQYF
TRBV6-1,15,TRBJ1-5,once,-,TGTGCCAGCAGGGGGACGGGGTCGGGGAATCAGCCCCAGCATTTT,CASRGTGSGNQPQHF
TRBV7-9,14,TRBJ2-5,-,TRBD1,TGTGCCAGCAGCTTGATCGGGACAGAAGAGACCCAGTACTTC,CASSLIGTEETQYF
TRBV18,16,TRBJ2-4,-,-,TGTGCCAGCTCACCATCTCTTGGGGTAGCCAAAAACATTCAGTACTTC,CASSPSLGVAKNIQYF
TRBV6-5,15,TRBJ2-7,-,TRBD2,TGTGCCAGCAGTTTATCGGCGGGAGTCCCGTACGAGCAGTACTTC,CASSLSAGVPYEQYF
TRBV6-5,15,TRBJ2-7,-,-,TGTGCCAGCAGTAGGGACACCATCAAAATTTACGAGCAGTACTTC,CASSRDTIKIYEQYF
TRBV28,15,TRBJ2-3,few,-,TGTGCCAGCACCCTCGGTAGTTCGCTCACAGATACGCAGTATTTT,CASTLGSSLTDTQYF
TRBV6-5,14,TRBJ2-7,-,-,TGTGCCAGCTCCAACCGGGCTGGTTCCTACGAGCAGTACTTC,CASSNRAGSYEQYF
TRBV28,14,TRBJ1-3,-,TRBD1,TGTGCCAGCAGTACAGGGGGCTCTGGAAACACCATATATTTT,CASSTGGSGNTIYF